The source of this T cell receptor (beta chain) is a study of cytomegalovirus exposure and HLA in healthy donors. This clone was counted once. Its target is not known. Study-level results: Among the sequence variants, a highly shared cluster was likely an artifact of sequencing.

This CDR3 has 13 amino acids. V dropped 2 bases and J dropped 7 bases, with 9 bases sitting between them. Germline-derived CDR1 and CDR2 are MDHEN and SYDVKM. PCR primers comprised 60 Vbeta and 13 Jbeta primers. Profiling relied on immunoSEQ multiplex PCR, and the TCRdb table lists in-frame clones only, not all of them. The table has around 40,000 clones, 68% seen once. J is TRBJ1-3 and V is TRBV28; D not resolved. The specimen sequenced was PBMCs. This sequence originates from a man aged 40-50 years in good health and CMV-seronegative. The CDR3 protein is CASSLGGPNTIYF. The DNA of the CDR3 is TGTGCCAGCAGTTTAGGAGGGCCCAACACCATATATTTT.